This TCR beta chain appears in the sequencing data of a study of T cell responses to AZD1222 COVID-19 vaccine. Germline CDR1 reads MDHEN; CDR2 reads SYDVKM. The CDR3 covers 13 residues. V shed 6 bases and J shed 3 bases, with 11 bases lying between them. The repertoire was sequenced with immunoSEQ multiplex PCR; TCRdb's copy has only in-frame clones and lacks some. This table holds 65,000 to 95,000 clones, roughly nine tenths found once. This TCR came from an adult in good health. The rearrangement uses TRBV28 and TRBJ1-2, with unresolved D. The source material was peripheral blood, sampled on day 0 of MenACWY control vaccination. CDR3 in amino acids: CASSFGLHYGYTF. The CDR3 coding sequence is TGTGCCAGCAGCTTTGGACTACACTATGGCTACACCTTC.